Listed below are T cell receptor beta chains from one sample, sequenced in a study of blood T cell repertoires in COVID-19. The table came from immunoSEQ multiplex PCR; TCRdb's copy has only in-frame clones and leaves some out. This table holds a few hundred thousand clones, roughly 80% found once. Input material: PBMCs or T cells enriched from blood (not recorded which). These receptors originate from a man in his forties who had been exposed to COVID-19. The CDR3 runs from the conserved cysteine through the conserved F or W.

v_call	j_call	cdr3_aa
TRBV3-1/TRBV3-2	TRBJ2-7	CASSHDSGNSYEQYF
TRBV9	TRBJ2-7	CASSVEGAYNYYEQYF
TRBV6-5	TRBJ2-7	CASFRTRAGLYEQYF
TRBV14	TRBJ2-5	CASSQGSVTVLAGETQYF
TRBV28	TRBJ1-6	CASSLSPVTGEGSYNSPLHF
TRBV7-3	TRBJ1-2	CASSLLEGYGYTF
TRBV28	TRBJ2-7	CASSNPTTIYEQYF
TRBV5-1	TRBJ2-1	CASSGLLAGGQNEQFF
TRBV5-1	TRBJ1-3	CASSYGLDGTGNTIYF
TRBV21-1	TRBJ2-7	CASSRGQLFPGLVEQYF
TRBV29-1	TRBJ1-1	CSVAQGFSTEAFF
TRBV9	TRBJ1-5	CASSVAEQGKSPEGNQPQHF
TRBV30	TRBJ2-3	CAWTRPPRRGSDTQYF
TRBV19	TRBJ2-7	CASTGGFGLANEQYF
TRBV15	TRBJ1-4	CATSREVPGQREKLFF
TRBV11-3	TRBJ2-5	CASRRTEKETQYF
TRBV2	TRBJ1-4	CASSDFQGALKLFF
TRBV5-6	TRBJ1-6	CASSFIPRDSNSPLHF
TRBV27	TRBJ2-7	CASSLALAGNSYEQYF
TRBV3-1/TRBV3-2	TRBJ2-1	CASSQDILAHEQFF
TRBV3-1/TRBV3-2	TRBJ1-6	CASSQAGGRSSPLHF
TRBV12-3/TRBV12-4	TRBJ1-2	CASSLTAIYGYTF
TRBV7-3	TRBJ2-1	CASSLAPGSYNEQFF
TRBV9	TRBJ2-3	CASSVGLARASTDTQYF
TRBV21-1	TRBJ2-3	CASSERGGQGPRDTQYF